The 8 T cell receptor beta chains presented below share a single source sample, sequenced in a study of blood T cells in healthy people across ages. A sample-barcoded 5' primer and a J-beta primer mix were used in a second PCR of roughly 7 to 12 cycles. TCRdb reanalysed the 5' RACE reads using MiXCR and keeps one entry per CDR3 protein. The sample contains roughly 1,500,000 distinct CDR3 sequences, 35% to 45% of which appear only once. Sequencing was done on a sample of blood. Receptor source: a woman younger than 35 in good health.

This clonotype was observed a single time. The chain employs TRBV10-3 and TRBJ1-2; unclear D gene. Germline V gene lookup returns CDR1 ENHRY and CDR2 SYGVKD. The V end was cut by 4 bases, the J end by 7 bases, with 19 bases between. This CDR3 has 15 residues. The CDR3 DNA reads as TGTGCCATCAGTGCTAACGAGAGGGTGACGGGTGGCTACACCTTC. Protein sequence: CAISANERVTGGYTF.

The rearrangement joins TRBV6-1 to TRBJ1-3, with TRBD1 as a possible D gene (6 bases). The CDR3 covers 16 residues. The germline CDR1 and CDR2 sequences are MNHNS and SASEGT. The V end was cut by 3 bases, the J end by 0 bases, with 12 bases between. As DNA, the CDR3 is TGTGCCAGCAGTGAGACGCAGGGGATCTCTGGAAACACCATATATTTT. Protein product: CASSETQGISGNTIYF.

The V call is TRBV6-1, the J call TRBJ2-4; D is perhaps TRBD1 (5 bases). V lost 4 bases to trimming and J lost 0 bases, with 7 bases between them. The CDR3 consists of 14 residues. CDR1 and CDR2 (germline): MNHNS, SASEGT. CDR3 protein: CASSGQKAKNIQYF. As DNA, the CDR3 is TGTGCCAGCAGTGGACAGAAAGCCAAAAACATTCAGTACTTC.

V gene TRBV6-5 combines with J gene TRBJ1-5, with D maybe TRBD1 (6 bases). This CDR3 comprises 15 residues. Germline V gene data show CDR1 as MNHEY and CDR2 as SVGAGI. V was cut by 6 bases and J by 2 bases, with 14 bases left in between. The CDR3 reads CASSQMGAGNQPQHF. CDR3 nucleotides: TGTGCCAGCAGCCAAATGGGGGCCGGCAATCAGCCCCAGCATTTT.

This clonotype was picked up a small number of times. J is TRBJ1-4 and V is TRBV7-9, with 9 bases aligning to TRBD1. After removal of 5 bases from V and 8 bases from J, the junction contained 12 bases not matched to a gene. The CDR3 contains 16 residues. Germline-derived CDR1 and CDR2 are SEHNR and FQNEAQ (reference sequence). In nucleotides, the CDR3 is TGTGCCAGCAGCCAAAGTACGACAGGGGGAAGCGAAAAACTGTTTTTT. Translating it yields CASSQSTTGGSEKLFF.

As regards this clonotype: A much larger clone lies a single base off, so this may be a read error. The gene calls are TRBV15 and TRBJ1-2, with D hard to call. The germline V gene encodes CDR1 LNHNV and CDR2 YYDKDF (reference sequence). This CDR3 is built from 13 residues. DNA of the CDR3: TGTGCCACCAGCTACCGACTTCGCTATGACTACACCTTC. Residues: CATSYRLRYDYTF.

The gene calls are TRBV28 and TRBJ2-1; 12 positions match TRBD2. This CDR3 has 16 amino acids. CDR1 is MDHEN and CDR2 is SYDVKM in the germline V gene. After removal of 4 bases from V and 7 bases from J, the junction contained 8 bases not matched to a gene. The CDR3 DNA follows: TGTGCCAGCAGTTCAACTAGCGGGGGGCCCCTGAATGAGCAGTTCTTC. It encodes CASSSTSGGPLNEQFF.

Many counts were recorded for this clonotype. The rearrangement uses TRBV20-1 and TRBJ2-1; maybe TRBD2 (6 bases). Looked up from germline, CDR1 is DFQATT and CDR2 is SNEGSKA (reference sequence). This CDR3 comprises 16 residues. The V and J ends lost 8 bases and 0 bases respectively, with 20 bases between them. CDR3 nucleotide sequence: TGCAGTATCCTACCATTAGGCGGGGTCTCCTACAATGAGCAGTTCTTC. Translation: CSILPLGGVSYNEQFF.